This TCR beta chain was obtained from a study of blood T cell repertoires in COVID-19. V shed 5 bases and J 0 bases; nucleotides not matched to a gene: 6. The CDR3 has 16 amino acids. Looked up from germline, CDR1 is MDHEN and CDR2 is SYDVKM. The protocol was immunoSEQ multiplex PCR, while the TCRdb copy is restricted to in-frame clones and leaves out a portion. Altogether over 35,000 clones are present, more than 75% being singletons, with the ten largest covering under 20%. This clone occurred once. This TCR was sampled from a man in his 70s with active COVID-19. What was sequenced was peripheral blood. The rearrangement uses TRBV28 and TRBJ2-7; TRBD2 matches 11 bases. Here the CDR3 DNA reads TGTGCCAGCAGTCTCCTAGCGGGGGGAAGCTCCTACGAGCAGTACTTC. This translates into CASSLLAGGSSYEQYF.